This T cell receptor beta chain was profiled in a study of cytomegalovirus exposure and HLA in healthy donors. About the research overall: Earlier work reported approximately 110 million unique TCR beta sequences from about 180 million T cells.

The PCR had 60 Vbeta and 13 Jbeta primers. Measured with immunoSEQ multiplex PCR; TCRdb has only the in-frame clones, and not every one. The table includes 95,000 to 150,000 clones, under 12% detected once. In its sample, this clone was seen a few times. Its antigen is as yet unknown. Study findings and constraints: According to an earlier analysis, most TCR beta V segments yielded productive rearrangements about 87% or about 30% of the time. The presence/absence work took it that sequencing depth was about the same across donors.

Trimming stripped 5 bases from V and 4 bases from J, with 11 bases between. Germline V gene lookup returns CDR1 SEHNR and CDR2 FQNEAQ (reference sequence). This CDR3 has 13 residues. Sequences were obtained from PBMCs. The chain couples TRBV7-9 to TRBJ1-1; possibly TRBD1 for D (5 bases). The sequence came from a woman between 18 and 29 years old in good health and CMV-seropositive. CDR3 region: CASSAGGATEAFF. The CDR3 DNA is TGTGCCAGCAGCGCGGGGGGTGCCACTGAAGCTTTCTTT.